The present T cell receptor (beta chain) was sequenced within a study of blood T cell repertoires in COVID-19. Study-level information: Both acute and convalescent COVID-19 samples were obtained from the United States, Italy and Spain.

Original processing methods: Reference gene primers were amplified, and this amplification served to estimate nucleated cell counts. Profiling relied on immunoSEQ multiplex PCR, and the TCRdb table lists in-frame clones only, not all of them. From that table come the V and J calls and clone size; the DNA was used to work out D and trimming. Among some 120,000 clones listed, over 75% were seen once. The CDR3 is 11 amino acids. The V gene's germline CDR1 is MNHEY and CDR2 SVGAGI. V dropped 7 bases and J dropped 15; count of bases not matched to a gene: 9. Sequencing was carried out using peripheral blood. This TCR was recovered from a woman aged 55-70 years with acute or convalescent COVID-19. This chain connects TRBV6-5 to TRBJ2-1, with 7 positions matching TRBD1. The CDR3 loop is CASTKTGNRFF. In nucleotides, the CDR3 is TGTGCCAGCACCAAGACAGGGAATAGGTTCTTC.